Listed below are T cell receptor beta chains from one sample, sequenced in a study of blood T cell repertoires in COVID-19. TCRdb's copy holds only in-frame clones and misses some; the assay was immunoSEQ multiplex PCR. The table lists more than 300,000 clones, 89% of them singletons. Sequencing was performed on peripheral blood. All receptors derive from a man between 18 and 29 years old who had recovered from COVID-19. CDR3s include the opening cysteine and the closing phenylalanine or tryptophan. A D gene is named only where the DNA matches it firmly. Clone size is shown for a subset of rows, as once, few, many or a class of expanded clone.

J gene: TRBJ2-7; V gene: TRBV11-2; D gene: .; clone size: .; CDR3 protein: CASSLSGQTSYEQYF; CDR3 DNA: TGTGCCAGCAGCTTGAGCGGACAGACTTCCTACGAGCAGTACTTC
J gene: TRBJ1-4; V gene: TRBV7-9; D gene: .; clone size: .; CDR3 protein: CASDNPATNEKLFF; CDR3 DNA: TGTGCCAGTGACAACCCGGCCACTAATGAAAAACTGTTTTTT
J gene: TRBJ1-4; V gene: TRBV7-9; D gene: .; clone size: .; CDR3 protein: CASSLEVQWEKLFF; CDR3 DNA: TGTGCCAGCAGCTTAGAAGTCCAGTGGGAAAAACTGTTTTTT
J gene: TRBJ2-1; V gene: TRBV5-4; D gene: TRBD1; clone size: .; CDR3 protein: CASSLRDRVDDEQFF; CDR3 DNA: TGTGCCAGCAGCTTGCGGGACAGGGTTGACGATGAGCAGTTCTTC
J gene: TRBJ2-3; V gene: TRBV6-2/TRBV6-3; D gene: TRBD1; clone size: once; CDR3 protein: CASSYSPGTALTDTQYF; CDR3 DNA: TGTGCCAGCAGTTACTCCCCCGGGACAGCCCTCACAGATACGCAGTATTTT
J gene: TRBJ2-1; V gene: TRBV19; D gene: TRBD1; clone size: .; CDR3 protein: CASSWDSYNEQFF; CDR3 DNA: TGTGCCAGTAGTTGGGACAGCTACAATGAGCAGTTCTTC
J gene: TRBJ1-4; V gene: TRBV6-1; D gene: .; clone size: once; CDR3 protein: CASSETALSNEKLFF; CDR3 DNA: TGTGCCAGCAGTGAAACAGCACTTAGTAATGAAAAACTGTTTTTT
J gene: TRBJ2-2; V gene: TRBV12-3/TRBV12-4; D gene: TRBD2; clone size: .; CDR3 protein: CASEGLAHGELFF; CDR3 DNA: TGTGCCAGCGAGGGACTAGCGCACGGGGAGCTGTTTTTT
J gene: TRBJ2-6; V gene: TRBV18; D gene: .; clone size: few; CDR3 protein: CASSPESTWANVLTF; CDR3 DNA: TGTGCCAGCTCACCTGAGTCAACCTGGGCCAACGTCCTGACTTTC
J gene: TRBJ2-3; V gene: TRBV7-9; D gene: TRBD2; clone size: .; CDR3 protein: CASSPSGAIDTQYF; CDR3 DNA: TGTGCCAGCAGCCCGAGCGGGGCAATAGATACGCAGTATTTT
J gene: TRBJ1-1; V gene: TRBV6-5; D gene: .; clone size: .; CDR3 protein: CASSYQGFGNTEAFF; CDR3 DNA: TGTGCCAGCAGTTACCAGGGGTTCGGGAACACTGAAGCTTTCTTT
J gene: TRBJ1-1; V gene: TRBV6-5; D gene: .; clone size: once; CDR3 protein: CASRSGGKNTEAFF; CDR3 DNA: TGTGCCAGCAGATCTGGGGGCAAGAACACTGAAGCTTTCTTT
J gene: TRBJ1-2; V gene: TRBV10-2; D gene: .; clone size: .; CDR3 protein: CARPRVTANYGYTF; CDR3 DNA: TGCGCCAGACCCAGGGTTACGGCTAACTATGGCTACACCTTC
J gene: TRBJ2-1; V gene: TRBV29-1; D gene: .; clone size: .; CDR3 protein: CSVVEVFNEQFF; CDR3 DNA: TGCAGCGTTGTTGAGGTGTTTAATGAGCAGTTCTTC
J gene: TRBJ1-4; V gene: TRBV6-5; D gene: TRBD1; clone size: .; CDR3 protein: CASRIQGNEKLFF; CDR3 DNA: TGTGCCAGCAGGATACAGGGGAATGAAAAACTGTTTTTT
J gene: TRBJ1-1; V gene: TRBV27; D gene: TRBD1; clone size: few; CDR3 protein: CASSLTGTGGAFF; CDR3 DNA: TGTGCCAGCAGTTTAACCGGGACAGGGGGAGCTTTCTTT
J gene: TRBJ1-5; V gene: TRBV6-6; D gene: .; clone size: few; CDR3 protein: CASSYSGRGDQPQHF; CDR3 DNA: TGTGCCAGCAGTTACTCCGGCAGGGGCGATCAGCCCCAGCATTTT
J gene: TRBJ1-1; V gene: TRBV5-1; D gene: .; clone size: .; CDR3 protein: CASSLDFMNTEAFF; CDR3 DNA: TGCGCCAGCAGCTTGGATTTTATGAACACTGAAGCTTTCTTT
J gene: TRBJ1-5; V gene: TRBV18; D gene: .; clone size: few; CDR3 protein: CASSPTTAYNQPQHF; CDR3 DNA: TGTGCCAGCTCACCAACGACAGCTTACAATCAGCCCCAGCATTTT
J gene: TRBJ2-5; V gene: TRBV5-1; D gene: .; clone size: once; CDR3 protein: CASSPEGQKETQYF; CDR3 DNA: TGCGCCAGCAGCCCGGAGGGACAGAAAGAGACCCAGTACTTC
J gene: TRBJ2-7; V gene: TRBV6-5; D gene: .; clone size: .; CDR3 protein: CASTPPGYYEQYF; CDR3 DNA: TGTGCCAGCACACCCCCAGGGTACTACGAGCAGTACTTC
J gene: TRBJ2-1; V gene: TRBV5-1; D gene: .; clone size: .; CDR3 protein: CASSLVGLASNEQFF; CDR3 DNA: TGCGCCAGCAGCTTGGTTGGACTGGCCTCCAATGAGCAGTTCTTC
J gene: TRBJ1-5; V gene: TRBV7-9; D gene: TRBD1; clone size: .; CDR3 protein: CASSLGTGFQPQHF; CDR3 DNA: TGTGCCAGCAGCTTAGGGACAGGGTTCCAGCCCCAGCATTTT
J gene: TRBJ2-1; V gene: TRBV27; D gene: TRBD2; clone size: .; CDR3 protein: CASSSGLAGYNEQFF; CDR3 DNA: TGTGCCAGCAGTTCCGGACTAGCGGGGTACAATGAGCAGTTCTTC
J gene: TRBJ2-7; V gene: TRBV5-1; D gene: .; clone size: .; CDR3 protein: CASSLDGFEQYF; CDR3 DNA: TGCGCCAGCAGCTTGGACGGGTTCGAGCAGTACTTC
J gene: TRBJ1-2; V gene: TRBV7-9; D gene: .; clone size: .; CDR3 protein: CASSLVGIGYTF; CDR3 DNA: TGTGCCAGCAGCTTAGTCGGGATTGGCTACACCTTC
J gene: TRBJ2-7; V gene: TRBV3-1/TRBV3-2; D gene: .; clone size: .; CDR3 protein: CASSQNYRASYEQYF; CDR3 DNA: TGTGCCAGCAGCCAGAATTACAGGGCCTCCTACGAGCAGTACTTC
J gene: TRBJ2-5; V gene: TRBV5-4; D gene: .; clone size: .; CDR3 protein: CASSLVDTRMAQYF; CDR3 DNA: TGTGCCAGCAGCTTGGTGGACACACGTATGGCCCAGTACTTC
J gene: TRBJ1-4; V gene: TRBV18; D gene: .; clone size: .; CDR3 protein: CASSPRESVEKLFF; CDR3 DNA: TGTGCCAGCTCACCACGGGAGTCCGTCGAAAAACTGTTTTTT
J gene: TRBJ2-2; V gene: TRBV7-9; D gene: .; clone size: once; CDR3 protein: CASSSSVAGELFF; CDR3 DNA: TGTGCCAGCAGCTCCTCAGTGGCTGGGGAGCTGTTTTTT
J gene: TRBJ2-7; V gene: TRBV5-1; D gene: .; clone size: .; CDR3 protein: CASSGLAGDAEQYF; CDR3 DNA: TGCGCCAGCAGCGGCCTAGCTGGAGATGCCGAGCAGTACTTC
J gene: TRBJ2-1; V gene: TRBV2; D gene: .; clone size: .; CDR3 protein: CASSGSDEQFF; CDR3 DNA: TGTGCCAGCAGTGGTTCCGATGAGCAGTTCTTC
J gene: TRBJ1-5; V gene: TRBV18; D gene: .; clone size: .; CDR3 protein: CASSPGAPIDNQPQHF; CDR3 DNA: TGTGCCAGCTCACCGGGGGCGCCCATCGACAATCAGCCCCAGCATTTT
J gene: TRBJ2-7; V gene: TRBV2; D gene: .; clone size: .; CDR3 protein: CASALAEVQYF; CDR3 DNA: TGTGCCAGCGCCCTCGCGGAGGTGCAGTACTTC
J gene: TRBJ1-5; V gene: TRBV6-5; D gene: TRBD1; clone size: few; CDR3 protein: CASSRGLNQPQHF; CDR3 DNA: TGTGCCAGCAGTAGGGGGCTCAATCAGCCCCAGCATTTT
J gene: TRBJ2-1; V gene: TRBV5-4; D gene: .; clone size: .; CDR3 protein: CASSYIREEQFF; CDR3 DNA: TGTGCCAGCAGCTACATCCGGGAGGAGCAGTTCTTC
J gene: TRBJ2-5; V gene: TRBV27; D gene: TRBD2; clone size: .; CDR3 protein: CASSSKRDQQETQYF; CDR3 DNA: TGTGCCAGCAGTTCGAAGCGGGACCAACAAGAGACCCAGTACTTC
J gene: TRBJ1-2; V gene: TRBV2; D gene: .; clone size: .; CDR3 protein: CASSESRDKAYLQQANYGYTF; CDR3 DNA: TGTGCCAGCAGTGAATCCCGGGACAAAGCCTATCTCCAACAAGCTAACTATGGCTACACCTTC
J gene: TRBJ2-3; V gene: TRBV20-1; D gene: TRBD1; clone size: .; CDR3 protein: CSMGTGWAQYF; CDR3 DNA: TGCAGCATGGGGACAGGGTGGGCGCAGTATTTT
J gene: TRBJ2-7; V gene: TRBV7-9; D gene: .; clone size: .; CDR3 protein: CASSVDVGSSYEQYF; CDR3 DNA: TGTGCCAGCAGCGTAGACGTAGGGAGCTCCTACGAGCAGTACTTC
J gene: TRBJ2-7; V gene: TRBV4-1; D gene: TRBD2; clone size: .; CDR3 protein: CASSRTSGDSYEQYF; CDR3 DNA: TGCGCCAGCAGCCGGACTAGCGGGGACTCCTACGAGCAGTACTTC